The 8 T cell receptor beta chains presented below share a single source sample, sequenced in a study of blood T cell repertoires in COVID-19. Clones were read by immunoSEQ multiplex PCR, and TCRdb kept only the in-frame ones, dropping some. The data contain approximately 97,000 clones, 90% of them seen just once; the ten biggest clones take up approximately 1.5%. Material for sequencing was peripheral blood. The receptors shown here come from a man between 60 and 70 years old with acute or convalescent COVID-19.

The chain has TRBV4-1 and TRBJ1-6; 7 nucleotides agree with TRBD1. The V gene's germline CDR1 is MGHRA and CDR2 YSYEKL. V shed 4 bases and J 10 bases; nucleotides not matched to a gene: 10. The CDR3 consists of 15 residues. CDR3 amino acids: CASSPVGTVGSPLHF. The CDR3 DNA sequence: TGCGCCAGCAGCCCCGTGGGGACAGTCGGATCACCCCTCCACTTT.

This clone has a handful of counts. The gene calls are TRBV10-3 and TRBJ1-5; maybe TRBD1 (6 bases). There are 12 residues in the CDR3. Germline-derived CDR1 and CDR2 are ENHRY and SYGVKD. Trimming took off 2 bases at V and 9 bases at J, with 8 bases between the two ends. The CDR3, as DNA: TGTGCCATCAGTGAGGACAGGCGGCCCCAGCATTTT. Amino acid sequence: CAISEDRRPQHF.

The rearrangement uses TRBV21-1 and TRBJ1-2. TRBV21-1 is a documented pseudogene. The CDR3 loop spans 15 amino acids. CDR3 DNA: TGTGCCAGCAGCAAAGGGGCGGGGGCGTTAGATGGCTACACCTTC. Residues: CASSKGAGALDGYTF.

This clone was detected many times. The chain joins TRBV13 to TRBJ1-6, with D possibly matching TRBD1 (6 bases). Germline loops: CDR1 PRHDT, CDR2 FYEKMQ (reference sequence). Trimming took 0 bases from V and 16 from J, leaving 16 bases between them. CDR3 length: 14 amino acids. The CDR3 spells CASSLGAGAFTLHF. In DNA, the CDR3 is TGTGCCAGCAGCTTAGGAGCAGGGGCCTTTACACTCCACTTT. Together with reference TRBV13 and TRBJ1-6, the CDR3 gives the full variable domain: AAGVIQSPRHLIKEKRETATLKCYPIPRHDTVYWYQQGPGQDPQFLISFYEKMQSDKGSIPDRFSAQQFSDYHSELNMSSLELGDSALYFCASSLGAGAFTLHFGNGTRLTVT.

The CDR3 DNA reads as TGTGCCATCAGTGGGTTAGGGGATGGCTACACCTTC. Its translation: CAISGLGDGYTF. The chain combines TRBV10-3 with TRBJ1-2, with D possibly matching TRBD1 (5 bases). CDR1 and CDR2 from the germline V gene are ENHRY and SYGVKD. V lost 4 bases and J lost 6, with 9 bases in between. This CDR3 has 12 amino acids.

This clone showed up just once. The chain recombines TRBV12-5 with TRBJ2-4; 11 bases are shared with TRBD2. The CDR3 totals 16 residues. Germline values: CDR1 LGHNT, CDR2 FRNRAP. V dropped 4 bases and J dropped 5; count of bases not matched to a gene: 7. The CDR3 spells CASGWVAGGRENIQYF. The DNA for the CDR3 is TGTGCTAGTGGTTGGGTAGCGGGGGGGAGGGAAAACATTCAGTACTTC.

This clone was recorded only once. The chain carries TRBV25-1 and TRBJ1-1; TRBD1 matches 8 bases. The germline V gene has CDR1 MGHDK and CDR2 SYGVNS. The CDR3 contains 13 residues. The J segment lost 6 bases and the V segment lost 5 bases, leaving 5 bases of the junction unmatched. CDR3 amino acids: CASSHPGQAEAFF. The CDR3 DNA follows: TGTGCCAGCAGTCATCCGGGACAGGCTGAAGCTTTCTTT.

CDR3 DNA sequence: TGCGCCAGCAGCCAAGCGACAGGGGGGAACACTGAAGCTTTCTTT. Translated: CASSQATGGNTEAFF. The chain couples TRBV4-1 to TRBJ1-1; 9 nucleotides line up with TRBD1. The CDR3 covers 15 residues. V gave up 1 base and J gave up 1 base; unmatched junction bases: 1. Germline values: CDR1 MGHRA, CDR2 YSYEKL.